This TCR beta chain was recorded in a study of cytomegalovirus exposure and HLA in healthy donors. General observations from the study: Specificity for CMV antigens was confirmed in vitro for a few of the CMV-associated chains. Some TCR beta chains (about 170 of them) were listed as cytomegalovirus-associated. Rarity held for most TCR sequences, but there were some public TCRs that occurred in many donors.

Sequenced by immunoSEQ multiplex PCR; TCRdb stores in-frame clones only, minus some. The sample yields approximately 76,000 clones, roughly 95% seen once. Regarding this clone: The target antigen is unknown.

V was pared by 1 base and J by 6 bases, with 8 bases between. The V gene's germline CDR1 is MGHRA and CDR2 YSYEKL. CDR3 size: 13 residues. The sequenced material came from PBMCs. The TCR originated in a woman aged 18-35 years in good health and CMV-seropositive. The chain carries TRBV4-1 and TRBJ2-3; D gene unclear. In DNA, the CDR3 is TGCGCCAGCAGCCAAGGTCCGTTGGATACGCAGTATTTT. As protein: CASSQGPLDTQYF.